The clone carrying this TCR beta chain was recorded at least ten times. Trimming removed 2 bases from V and 7 bases from J, with 10 bases in between. Germline CDR1 reads SGHRS; CDR2 reads YFSETQ. The CDR3 contains 13 residues. The sample comes from a study of early T cells in non-severe SARS-CoV-2 infection. Whole-study context: The study sequenced bulk RNA from unsorted whole blood, with chains unpaired.

The TCR library protocol was used to attach unique molecular identifiers. These identifiers were attached to individual cDNA molecules. A single record per CDR3 protein comes from TCRdb applying MiXCR to the 5' RACE reads. Of about 31,000 distinct CDR3 sequences in the sample, less than 7% are singletons; the top ten hold 20% to 25%. This TCR came from an adult who was a healthcare worker with PCR-confirmed SARS-CoV-2 infection or an uninfected control (not recorded which). The V call is TRBV5-1, the J call TRBJ2-1; the D is unclear. Material: whole blood. The CDR3 is CASSLNPVNEQFF. The CDR3 DNA is TGCGCCAGCAGCTTAAATCCGGTTAATGAGCAGTTCTTC. The variable domain in full, with the rest retrieved from reference TRBV5-1 and TRBJ2-1, is KAGVTQTPRYLIKTRGQQVTLSCSPISGHRSVSWYQQTPGQGLQFLFEYFSETQRNKGNFPGRFSGRQFSNSRSEMNVSTLELGDSALYLCASSLNPVNEQFFGPGTRLTVL.